The 21 T cell receptor beta chains given below trace back to one sample, sequenced in a study of chemoradiotherapy in HPV16-positive cancers. TCRdb's table, derived via immunoSEQ multiplex PCR, lists solely in-frame clones and lacks some. The sample shows fewer than 9,500 clones, about 88% of them seen only once. The sequencing used tumor tissue, collected from a patient who underwent chemoradiotherapy. Source of these receptors: a human donor with HPV-associated anogenital cancer.

The V and J genes are TRBV7-8 and TRBJ2-2, with 9 bases matching TRBD1. Germline V gene lookup returns CDR1 SGHVS and CDR2 FQNEAQ. This CDR3 region has 18 residues. Trimming cost V 3 bases and J 7 bases; bases outside gene matches: 15. The CDR3 DNA is TGTGCCAGCAGCTTTACCCGGGACAGGGCATCTCACGGCGGGGAGCTGTTTTTT. Translated, it gives CASSFTRDRASHGGELFF.

The genes are TRBV5-1 and TRBJ1-5, with a weak D call TRBD1 (5 bases). The germline CDR1 and CDR2 sequences are SGHRS and YFSETQ. The V and J ends lost 0 bases and 7 bases respectively, with 14 bases between them. The CDR3 extends over 15 amino acids. The CDR3 coding sequence is TGCGCCAGCAGCTTGGTATCGGGGGGAGGACAGCCCCAGCATTTT. Its translation: CASSLVSGGGQPQHF.

The V and J genes are TRBV4-2 and TRBJ1-5; 7 bases are a match to TRBD1. V lost 0 bases to trimming and J lost 1 base; unmatched junction nucleotides: 3. This CDR3 is built from 16 residues. From germline, CDR1 is LGHNA and CDR2 YNFKEQ. CDR3 region: CASSQEEGASNQPQHF. Here the CDR3 DNA reads TGTGCCAGCAGCCAAGAGGAGGGGGCGAGCAATCAGCCCCAGCATTTT.

This clone occurred a few times. This chain connects TRBV19 to TRBJ2-7; D is uncertain. Germline V gene data show CDR1 as LNHDA and CDR2 as SQIVND (reference sequence). V was cut by 4 bases and J by 2 bases, with 9 bases left in between. The CDR3 runs to 13 residues. CDR3 sequence reads: CASSTNRAYEQYF. CDR3 in DNA: TGTGCCAGTAGTACAAACCGAGCCTACGAGCAGTACTTC. The full variable domain, in which reference TRBV19 and TRBJ2-7 provide the parts outside the CDR3, is DGGITQSPKYLFRKEGQNVTLSCEQNLNHDAMYWYRQDPGQGLRLIYYSQIVNDFQKGDIAEGYSVSREKKESFPLTVTSAQKNPTAFYLCASSTNRAYEQYFGPGTRLTVT.

As DNA, the CDR3 is TGCGCCAGCAGTGCCCTCGGGGGCGGGGGGGCCACTGAGCAGTTCTTC. Encoded protein: CASSALGGGGATEQFF. V is TRBV5-1 and J is TRBJ2-1; the match to TRBD2 covers 9 bases. The V gene end was trimmed by 5 bases and the J gene end by 9 bases; junction bases not matched to a gene: 15. Germline V gene data show CDR1 as SGHRS and CDR2 as YFSETQ. The CDR3 consists of 16 residues. The full variable domain, in which reference TRBV5-1 and TRBJ2-1 provide the parts outside the CDR3, is KAGVTQTPRYLIKTRGQQVTLSCSPISGHRSVSWYQQTPGQGLQFLFEYFSETQRNKGNFPGRFSGRQFSNSRSEMNVSTLELGDSALYLCASSALGGGGATEQFFGPGTRLTVL.

V is TRBV30 and J is TRBJ1-3, with D unclear. Trimming cost V 4 bases and J 3 bases, with 7 bases left between them. Germline CDR1 reads GTSNPN; CDR2 reads SVGIG (reference sequence). The CDR3 spans 12 residues. The CDR3 nucleotides are TGTGCCTGGAAGGCCCGTGGAAACACCATATATTTT. This encodes CAWKARGNTIYF.

The chain joins TRBV28 to TRBJ1-5, with a tentative D call TRBD1 (5 bases). V was shortened by 1 base and J by 5 bases, with 21 bases between the two germline ends. Germline CDR1 reads MDHEN; CDR2 reads SYDVKM. The CDR3 extends over 18 amino acids. The CDR3 loop is CASSLSKGLGSSDQPQHF. In DNA form, the CDR3 reads TGTGCCAGCAGTTTATCGAAGGGACTGGGGTCGAGCGATCAGCCCCAGCATTTT.

The rearrangement links TRBV2 to TRBJ1-2, with 9 bases matching TRBD1. The CDR3 is 12 amino acids. Trimming cost V 8 bases and J 8 bases; bases outside gene matches: 6. Germline assignment: CDR1 SNHLY and CDR2 FYNNEI. The CDR3 sequence is CASGDREVGYTF. CDR3 sequence (DNA): TGTGCCAGCGGGGACAGGGAGGTAGGCTACACCTTC.

The chain uses TRBV5-4 and TRBJ2-3; tentatively, D is TRBD2 (5 bases). Trimming shortened V by 4 bases and J by 6 bases, and 18 bases separated the two germline ends. Germline V gene lookup returns CDR1 SGHNT and CDR2 YYREEE (reference sequence). The CDR3 loop spans 15 amino acids. This chain's CDR3 is CASSAGRQSEDTQYF. The CDR3 DNA reads TGTGCCAGCAGCGCGGGCCGGCAATCGGAGGATACGCAGTATTTT.

The chain employs TRBV19 and TRBJ1-2; the D gene is possibly TRBD1 (5 bases). V was clipped by 1 base and J by 2 bases, with 5 bases between them. Germline CDR1 and CDR2: LNHDA and SQIVND (reference sequence). The CDR3 is made up of 13 amino acids. DNA of the CDR3: TGTGCCAGTAGTATAGGGGGGAACTATGGCTACACCTTC. Amino acid sequence: CASSIGGNYGYTF.

The CDR3 bases are TGTGCCAGCAGCGGACTGGACTCTTACAATGAGCAGTTCTTC. Amino acid sequence: CASSGLDSYNEQFF. The chain employs TRBV5-8 and TRBJ2-1; TRBD2 is a possible D gene (5 bases). The CDR3 loop spans 14 amino acids. Germline V gives CDR1 SGHTS, CDR2 YDEGEE. V lost 4 bases to trimming and J lost 4 bases, with 12 bases between them.

Only one count was recorded for this clone. V is TRBV28 and J is TRBJ2-5; D remains unclear. The V and J ends lost 3 bases and 5 bases respectively, with 13 bases between them. Germline CDR1 is MDHEN and CDR2 is SYDVKM. CDR3 length equals 14 residues. CDR3 in amino acids: CASSFVGPPETQYF. CDR3 DNA: TGTGCCAGCAGTTTTGTAGGACCGCCGGAGACCCAGTACTTC.

The CDR3: CASSVAPGETDTQYF. As DNA, the CDR3 is TGTGCCAGCAGCGTAGCCCCAGGGGAAACAGATACGCAGTATTTT. The V call is TRBV9, the J call TRBJ2-3, with D perhaps TRBD1 (6 bases). Germline CDR1 SGDLS, CDR2 YYNGEE. This CDR3 has 15 amino acids. The ends were cut back, 0 bases at V and 3 bases at J, with 11 bases in the middle.

The rearrangement uses TRBV5-6 and TRBJ1-3; TRBD1 matches 11 bases. V was pared by 4 bases and J by 5 bases, with 8 bases of the junction left unmatched. Germline values: CDR1 SGHDT, CDR2 YYEEEE. The CDR3 consists of 16 residues. The DNA for the CDR3 is TGTGCCAGCAGCCAGAGGGGACAGGGGGTTCGAAACACCATATATTTT. This translates into CASSQRGQGVRNTIYF.

Details on this clone: The junction and the germline gene differ at one end; a read error may be behind it. The rearrangement links TRBV7-3 to TRBJ1-1; D is uncertain. Germline V gives CDR1 SGHTA, CDR2 FQGTGA. CDR3 size: 14 residues. As DNA, the CDR3 is TGTGCCAGCAGCCTAACCCGGACGGCCACTGAAGCTTTCTTT. Its protein product is CASSLTRTATEAFF. The entire variable domain, with the rest obtained from reference TRBV7-3 and TRBJ1-1, is as follows: GAGVSQTPSNKVTEKGKYVELRCDPISGHTALYWYRQSLGQGPEFLIYFQGTGAADDSGLPNDRFFAVRPEGSVSTLKIQRTERGDSAVYLCASSLTRTATEAFFGQGTRLTVV.

The chain joins TRBV28 to TRBJ2-7; 8 positions match TRBD1. The CDR3 sequence is 15 residues long. J was trimmed by 2 bases and V by 5 bases; bases with no gene match: 8. CDR1 is MDHEN and CDR2 is SYDVKM in the germline V gene. The CDR3 sequence: CASSRQGKGTYEQYV. The DNA of the CDR3 is TGTGCCAGCAGTCGACAGGGGAAGGGAACCTACGAGCAGTACGTC.

The V and J genes are TRBV6-1 and TRBJ1-3; no firm D call. The V gene lost 5 bases and the J gene lost 5 bases, with 13 bases spanning the gap. This CDR3 is 14 amino acids long. CDR1 and CDR2 from the germline V gene are MNHNS and SASEGT. CDR3 sequence: CASSNPRGRNTIYF. In DNA, the CDR3 is TGTGCCAGCAGTAACCCCCGGGGTAGAAACACCATATATTTT.

This clone was seen a single time. The rearrangement links TRBV30 to TRBJ1-6; possibly TRBD1 for D (5 bases). CDR1 is GTSNPN and CDR2 is SVGIG in the germline V gene (reference sequence). Between the trimmed V and J ends, which lost 7 bases and 8 bases, there was a span of 15 bases. The CDR3 spans 13 residues. CDR3 in DNA: TGTGCCTCCGGGGCGGGTGTAGATTCACCCCTCCACTTT. This translates into CASGAGVDSPLHF.

J is TRBJ1-2 and V is TRBV7-2; D is ambiguous. This CDR3 comprises 15 residues. Trimming removed 0 bases from V and 7 bases from J, with 15 bases in between. Germline V CDR1 and CDR2: SGHTA, FQGNSA. CDR3 sequence: CASSLAAQVSSGYTF. The CDR3 bases are TGTGCCAGCAGCTTAGCGGCCCAGGTCTCTTCTGGCTACACCTTC. Looking up the rest from reference TRBV7-2 and TRBJ1-2 gives the full variable domain: GAGVSQSPSNKVTEKGKDVELRCDPISGHTALYWYRQSLGQGLEFLIYFQGNSAPDKSGLPSDRFSAERTGGSVSTLTIQRTQQEDSAVYLCASSLAAQVSSGYTFGSGTRLTVV.

This clone was seen more than once but under ten times. The V gene is TRBV6-6, the J gene TRBJ1-1; maybe TRBD1 (5 bases). The CDR3 is 14 amino acids. CDR1 and CDR2 (germline): MNHNY, SVGAGI (reference sequence). The germline V and J ends were trimmed by 2 bases and 2 bases, with 9 bases remaining between them. This chain's CDR3 is CASSYAGGNTEAFF. CDR3 DNA: TGTGCCAGCAGTTACGCCGGGGGTAACACTGAAGCTTTCTTT.

The chain has TRBV6-6 and TRBJ2-2, with D perhaps TRBD2 (6 bases). The CDR3 is 12 residues long. V shed 6 bases and J shed 7 bases, with 9 bases lying between them. The germline V gene encodes CDR1 MNHNY and CDR2 SVGAGI (reference sequence). The CDR3 is CASSREHGELFF. CDR3 coding DNA: TGTGCCAGCAGCCGGGAGCACGGGGAGCTGTTTTTT.